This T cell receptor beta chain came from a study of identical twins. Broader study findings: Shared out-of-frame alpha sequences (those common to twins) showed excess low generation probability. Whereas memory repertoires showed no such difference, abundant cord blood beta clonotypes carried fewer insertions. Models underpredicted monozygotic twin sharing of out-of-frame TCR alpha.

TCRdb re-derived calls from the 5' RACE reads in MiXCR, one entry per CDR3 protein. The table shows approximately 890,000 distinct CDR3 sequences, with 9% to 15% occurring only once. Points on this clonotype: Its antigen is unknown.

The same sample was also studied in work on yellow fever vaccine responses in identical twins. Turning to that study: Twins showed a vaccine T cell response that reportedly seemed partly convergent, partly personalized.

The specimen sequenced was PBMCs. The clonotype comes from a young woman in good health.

The CDR3 nucleotides read TGTGCCAGCTCCCTCACGACAGGATCCGTCCCAGATACGCAGTATTTT. This encodes CASSLTTGSVPDTQYF. The chain couples TRBV18 to TRBJ2-3, with TRBD1 as a possible D gene (6 bases). Germline assignment: CDR1 KGHSH and CDR2 LQKENI. The CDR3 spans 16 residues. Trimming shortened V by 6 bases and J by 4 bases, and 20 bases separated the two germline ends. Complete variable domain (other parts from reference TRBV18 and TRBJ2-3): NAGVMQNPRHLVRRRGQEARLRCSPMKGHSHVYWYRQLPEEGLKFMVYLQKENIIDESGMPKERFSAEFPKEGPSILRIQQVVRGDSAAYFCASSLTTGSVPDTQYFGPGTRLTVL.